What follows are 30 T cell receptor beta chains derived from one specimen sequenced in a study of beta chain features in type 1 diabetes. The isolated RNA, all of it, was reverse transcribed, so expressed TCRB transcripts were what got sequenced. Measured with immunoSEQ multiplex PCR; TCRdb has only the in-frame clones, and not every one. The table lists about half a million clones, roughly an eighth of them singletons. The specimen was naive CD4+ T cells from blood. These receptor sequences come from a woman under 30 in good health.

This clone was detected only a few times. The V gene is TRBV7-3, the J gene TRBJ2-3; 12 bases agree with TRBD2. Trimming at V came to 1 base and at J to 4 bases, leaving 3 bases not matched to a gene. CDR1 and CDR2 from the germline V gene are SGHTA and FQGTGA. CDR3 length: 16 residues. The CDR3 loop reads CASSLRLAGAADTQYF. For the CDR3, the DNA is TGTGCCAGCAGCTTAAGACTAGCGGGAGCGGCAGATACGCAGTATTTT.

There are a few counts of this clone. The J gene is TRBJ2-5, the V gene TRBV5-4; D might be TRBD1 (6 bases). This CDR3 is 14 amino acids long. CDR1 is SGHNT and CDR2 is YYREEE in the germline V gene (reference sequence). Trimming stripped 4 bases from V and 5 bases from J, with 15 bases between. CDR3 sequence: CASSPGRGLETQYF. CDR3 DNA: TGTGCCAGCAGCCCGGGCAGGGGTCTGGAGACCCAGTACTTC.

This clone has more than one count but fewer than ten. The rearrangement uses TRBV7-2 and TRBJ2-1; D is possibly TRBD2 (6 bases). The CDR3 spans 16 residues. The V gene lost 4 bases and the J gene lost 2 bases, with 15 bases spanning the gap. Germline CDR1 is SGHTA and CDR2 is FQGNSA. The CDR3 DNA is TGTGCCAGCAGCTACGTAGCGGCAAAAACCTACAATGAGCAGTTCTTC. This codes for CASSYVAAKTYNEQFF.

This chain uses TRBV23-1 with TRBJ2-5, with 10 bases matching TRBD1. TRBV23-1 is given ORF status, its function remaining uncertain. V shed 6 bases and J 7 bases; nucleotides not matched to a gene: 11. The length of the CDR3 is 15 residues. The CDR3 nucleotides are TGCGCCAGCAGCCCCTCGGGACAGGGGATGGGGACCCAGTACTTC. Its protein product is CASSPSGQGMGTQYF.

This clone has a handful of counts. The V call is TRBV5-4, the J call TRBJ2-2; 13 bases are a match to TRBD2. From germline, CDR1 is SGHNT and CDR2 YYREEE (reference sequence). Losses at the gene ends were 3 bases for V and 5 bases for J; bases not matched to a gene: 4. This CDR3 comprises 16 residues. The CDR3 nucleotides are TGTGCCAGCAGCTCTAAACTAGCGGGAGGGACCGGGGAGCTGTTTTTT. This translates into CASSSKLAGGTGELFF.

This clone was observed a handful of times. V and J are TRBV6-6 and TRBJ1-5; D is unclear. The CDR3 has 12 residues. V dropped 0 bases and J dropped 9 bases, with 6 bases sitting between them. CDR1 is MNHNY, CDR2 SVGAGI, per germline (reference sequence). The CDR3 loop is CASSYSIWPQHF. The CDR3 bases are TGTGCCAGCAGTTACTCGATCTGGCCCCAGCATTTT.

This clone was counted between two and nine times. The J gene is TRBJ2-3, the V gene TRBV5-4, with 8 bases identical to TRBD1. After removal of 5 bases from V and 4 bases from J, the junction contained 6 bases not matched to a gene. Germline V CDR1 and CDR2: SGHNT, YYREEE (reference sequence). This CDR3 has 14 amino acids. CDR3 in DNA: TGTGCCAGCAGTGATGGACAGGGTCCAGATACGCAGTATTTT. This codes for CASSDGQGPDTQYF.

This clone was picked up a small number of times. The same CDR3 can be traced to other DNA sequences in this sample. The chain links TRBV29-1 to TRBJ1-5, with D maybe TRBD1 (6 bases). Germline CDR1 SQVTM, CDR2 ANQGSEA. V was clipped by 6 bases and J by 2 bases, with 11 bases between them. This CDR3 comprises 13 residues. DNA for the CDR3: TGCAGCGTGGGCGGGGGCGGCAATCAGCCCCAGCATTTT. Amino acids: CSVGGGGNQPQHF.

This clone came up many times. The chain carries TRBV7-2 and TRBJ2-4; possible D gene TRBD1, 6 bases. Germline lookup yields CDR1 SGHTA and CDR2 FQGNSA. Trimming removed 5 bases from V and 0 bases from J, with 20 bases in between. The CDR3 totals 18 residues. For the CDR3, the DNA is TGTGCCAGCAGCACCGACAGGATTGGAATTCTAGCCAAAAACATTCAGTACTTC. This translates into CASSTDRIGILAKNIQYF.

This chain connects TRBV7-8 to TRBJ2-6, with 7 bases fitting TRBD1. Germline-derived CDR1 and CDR2 are SGHVS and FQNEAQ. The CDR3 spans 17 residues. V lost 4 bases and J lost 0; bases outside the gene matches: 6. The CDR3 DNA reads as TGTGCCAGCAGCTACAGGGGCGGCCGCTCTGGGGCCAACGTCCTGACTTTC. It translates to CASSYRGGRSGANVLTF.

This clone appeared a few times. The chain couples TRBV6-5 to TRBJ2-7; weak D call: TRBD1 (6 bases). V was cut by 5 bases and J by 4 bases, with 12 bases left in between. CDR1 MNHEY and CDR2 SVGAGI come from the germline V gene. The CDR3 covers 13 residues. CDR3 nucleotides: TGTGCCAGCAGTATTACCAGGGGATACGAGCAGTACGTC. Protein product: CASSITRGYEQYV.

This clone showed up just a few times. The rearrangement links TRBV18 to TRBJ1-2, with TRBD1 identical over 9 bases. V lost 6 bases, J lost 4 bases, and 15 bases stayed unmatched. CDR1 and CDR2 (germline): KGHSH, LQKENI. The CDR3 is made up of 17 amino acids. The CDR3 reads CASSPGTGSHFGYGYTF. The CDR3 DNA reads as TGTGCCAGCTCCCCCGGGACAGGGAGCCATTTTGGCTATGGCTACACCTTC.

Only a few counts were recorded for this clone. The chain recombines TRBV9 with TRBJ2-7; TRBD2 aligns across 10 bases. Germline loops: CDR1 SGDLS, CDR2 YYNGEE. V lost 0 bases, J lost 0 bases, and 6 bases stayed unmatched. This CDR3 comprises 17 residues. The CDR3 region is CASSVGSSGRFSYEQYF. The DNA for the CDR3 is TGTGCCAGCAGCGTAGGCAGTAGCGGGAGGTTCTCCTACGAGCAGTACTTC.

This clone has a handful of counts. The V call is TRBV7-9, the J call TRBJ1-2, with D perhaps TRBD1 (5 bases). This CDR3 has 13 residues. V was pared by 3 bases and J by 7 bases, with 12 bases between. Germline lookup yields CDR1 SEHNR and CDR2 FQNEAQ (reference sequence). This chain's CDR3 is CASSFEIQGGYTF. The CDR3, as DNA: TGTGCCAGCAGCTTCGAGATCCAGGGTGGCTACACCTTC.

The chain links TRBV29-1 to TRBJ2-7, with D tentatively TRBD1 (5 bases). The CDR3 has 13 residues. Germline CDR1 is SQVTM and CDR2 is ANQGSEA. Between the trimmed V and J ends, which lost 3 bases and 5 bases, there was a span of 14 bases. CDR3 nucleotides: TGCAGCGTTGATTGGCAGGGTATAAACGAGCAGTACTTC. The encoded protein is CSVDWQGINEQYF.

The rearrangement uses TRBV5-1 and TRBJ2-2; the match to TRBD2 covers 8 bases. Germline CDR1 reads SGHRS; CDR2 reads YFSETQ. Trimming cost V 3 bases and J 6 bases; bases outside gene matches: 10. The CDR3 is 16 amino acids. DNA of the CDR3: TGCGCCAGCAGCTGGCTAACCGGGACTAGTTCCGGGGAGCTGTTTTTT. Translating gives CASSWLTGTSSGELFF.

There are many counts of this clone. Other DNA sequences in the sample encode the same CDR3. V usage is TRBV5-1 and J usage is TRBJ2-5; D call uncertain. Trimming removed 0 bases from V and 5 bases from J, with 2 bases in between. The length of the CDR3 is 11 residues. CDR1 and CDR2 (germline): SGHRS, YFSETQ. The CDR3 sequence: CASSLDETQYF. The CDR3 coding sequence is TGCGCCAGCAGCTTGGATGAGACCCAGTACTTC.

This clone came up many times. The chain recombines TRBV16 with TRBJ2-7; maybe TRBD2 (5 bases). Germline CDR1 reads KGHSY; CDR2 reads FQNENV. The CDR3 extends over 12 amino acids. Between the trimmed V and J ends, which lost 7 bases and 7 bases, there was a span of 14 bases. CDR3 sequence reads: CASNRTPREQYF. The CDR3 DNA is TGTGCCAGCAATCGGACTCCTCGGGAGCAGTACTTC.

This chain connects TRBV13 to TRBJ2-5; D may be TRBD2 (6 bases). Germline lookup yields CDR1 PRHDT and CDR2 FYEKMQ (reference sequence). This CDR3 has 15 residues. V was shortened by 2 bases and J by 3 bases, with 13 bases between the two germline ends. Here the CDR3 reads CASSLTRRLEETQYF. The CDR3, as DNA: TGTGCCAGCAGCTTAACCCGTAGACTAGAAGAGACCCAGTACTTC.

The chain uses TRBV15 and TRBJ1-5; unclear D gene. V was shortened by 0 bases and J by 0 bases, with 3 bases between the two germline ends. The V gene's germline CDR1 is LNHNV and CDR2 YYDKDF (reference sequence). The CDR3 spans 14 residues. Here the CDR3 reads CATSREGSNQPQHF. In DNA form, the CDR3 reads TGTGCCACCAGCAGAGAGGGTAGCAATCAGCCCCAGCATTTT.

The V gene is TRBV28, the J gene TRBJ2-1; 7 bases map to TRBD1. Germline V gene lookup returns CDR1 MDHEN and CDR2 SYDVKM. J was trimmed by 3 bases and V by 6 bases; bases with no gene match: 11. The CDR3 has 16 residues. CDR3 loop: CASRKQGFQFYNEQFF. CDR3 nucleotides: TGTGCCAGCAGGAAACAGGGGTTCCAGTTCTACAATGAGCAGTTCTTC.

The chain employs TRBV6-6 and TRBJ1-2, with D tentatively TRBD1 (5 bases). The V and J ends lost 0 bases and 7 bases respectively, with 12 bases between them. The CDR3 has 14 amino acids. Germline assignment: CDR1 MNHNY and CDR2 SVGAGI (reference sequence). The chain's CDR3 is CASSYSGAGFGYTF. In DNA, the CDR3 is TGTGCCAGCAGTTACTCTGGGGCAGGGTTTGGCTACACCTTC.

This clone was observed a handful of times. The chain recombines TRBV29-1 with TRBJ1-5; TRBD1 matches at 12 bases. The CDR3 loop spans 15 amino acids. Germline CDR1 and CDR2: SQVTM and ANQGSEA. The trim removed 6 bases at V and 5 bases at J, leaving 8 bases unmatched. CDR3 sequence (DNA): TGCAGCGTGGCGCCGGGACAGGGGGCACATCAGCCCCAGCATTTT. It is translated as CSVAPGQGAHQPQHF.

The rearrangement links TRBV28 to TRBJ2-7, with D perhaps TRBD2 (5 bases). Germline V gives CDR1 MDHEN, CDR2 SYDVKM. Trimming shortened V by 3 bases and J by 2 bases, and 8 bases separated the two germline ends. This CDR3 has 13 residues. CDR3 in DNA: TGTGCCAGCAGTTTCCTAGCAACCTACGAGCAGTACTTC. Amino acids: CASSFLATYEQYF.

CDR3 nucleotide sequence: TGTGCCAGCTCACCTCCGTGGGGACAGGGTAGGAATGAGCAGTTCTTC. Its translation: CASSPPWGQGRNEQFF. The chain couples TRBV18 to TRBJ2-1, with 9 bases aligning to TRBD1. V lost 3 bases to trimming and J lost 7 bases; unmatched junction nucleotides: 10. Germline-derived CDR1 and CDR2 are KGHSH and LQKENI. The CDR3 length is 16 residues. The full variable domain, in which reference TRBV18 and TRBJ2-1 provide the parts outside the CDR3, is NAGVMQNPRHLVRRRGQEARLRCSPMKGHSHVYWYRQLPEEGLKFMVYLQKENIIDESGMPKERFSAEFPKEGPSILRIQQVVRGDSAAYFCASSPPWGQGRNEQFFGPGTRLTVL.

The genes are TRBV18 and TRBJ2-5; TRBD1 or TRBD2 may be the D gene (5 bases each). This CDR3 region has 15 residues. V was pared by 5 bases and J by 3 bases, with 16 bases between. In germline, CDR1 is KGHSH, CDR2 LQKENI. Written as DNA, the CDR3 is TGTGCCAGCTCAGCAGTTCCCGGGACGGAAGAGACCCAGTACTTC. The encoded protein is CASSAVPGTEETQYF.

At least ten counts were recorded for this clone. Sequence at one end of the junction differs from germline and may be a read error. This chain links TRBV29-1 with TRBJ2-5; the match to TRBD1 covers 8 bases. Germline V gene lookup returns CDR1 SQVTM and CDR2 ANQGSEA. The CDR3 sequence is 12 residues long. CDR3 in DNA: TGTCAGACAGGGGCCCCGGGGGAGACCCAGTACTTC. Its protein product is CQTGAPGETQYF.

Notes on this clone: In the same sample, other DNA sequences code for this CDR3. The genes are TRBV4-2 and TRBJ2-3; possibly TRBD2 for D (6 bases). The CDR3 is 15 residues long. Germline CDR1 reads LGHNA; CDR2 reads YNFKEQ. V lost 0 bases and J lost 5, with 12 bases in between. The CDR3 DNA is TGTGCCAGCAGCCAAGAGGGGACTGGCAGAGATACGCAGTATTTT. It encodes CASSQEGTGRDTQYF.

The V and J genes are TRBV5-1 and TRBJ2-1, with D tentatively TRBD1 (5 bases). In germline, CDR1 is SGHRS, CDR2 YFSETQ. CDR3 size: 16 residues. Trimming left V 0 bases short and J 4 bases short, with 14 bases between. The CDR3 DNA follows: TGCGCCAGCAGCTTGGAGGGGTCTCCTATATACAATGAGCAGTTCTTC. Protein product: CASSLEGSPIYNEQFF.

V and J are TRBV6-5 and TRBJ2-1; D unresolved. The CDR3 is made up of 11 amino acids. Trimming cost V 4 bases and J 11 bases, with 9 bases left between them. The germline V gene encodes CDR1 MNHEY and CDR2 SVGAGI. The CDR3 loop is CASSSSRKQFF. The CDR3, as DNA: TGTGCCAGCAGTTCGAGCAGGAAGCAGTTCTTC.